Listed here are 19 T cell receptor beta chains from one sample, sequenced in a study of T cells in women clearing cervical HPV infection. The method was immunoSEQ multiplex PCR; TCRdb's version includes in-frame clones alone and lacks a portion of them. The sample shows tens of thousands of clones, and approximately 6% sits with its ten largest clones. Material for sequencing was blood buffy coat. The receptors here all came from a woman aged 18 to 75 with a cervical HPV16 infection that either progressed to CIN3+ or cleared (not recorded which).

Of note for this clone: The read stops 3 residues short of the end of the CDR3; the missing end is completed from the germline J gene. The gene calls are TRBV5-1 and TRBJ1-4; D might be TRBD1 (6 bases). CDR3 length: 14 amino acids. Germline loops: CDR1 SGHRS, CDR2 YFSETQ. V lost 4 bases and J 8 bases, leaving 15 bases between the germline ends. The CDR3 sequence is CASSRGGLGEKLFF. The CDR3 bases that were read are TGCGCCAGCAGCCGAGGGGGACTAGGGGAAAAA. The full variable domain, in which reference TRBV5-1 and TRBJ1-4 provide the parts outside the CDR3, is KAGVTQTPRYLIKTRGQQVTLSCSPISGHRSVSWYQQTPGQGLQFLFEYFSETQRNKGNFPGRFSGRQFSNSRSEMNVSTLELGDSALYLCASSRGGLGEKLFFGSGTQLSVL.

On this clone itself: The CDR3 end lies 3 residues beyond the end of the read and is filled in from the germline J gene. This chain links TRBV19 with TRBJ2-5; 9 positions agree with TRBD2. Germline assignment: CDR1 LNHDA and CDR2 SQIVND (reference sequence). The CDR3 contains 13 residues. After removal of 8 bases from V and 5 bases from J, the junction contained 6 bases not matched to a gene. CDR3 DNA (partial): TGTGCCAGTGCGGGACTAGCAACTGAGACC. Its protein is CASAGLATET. In full, the CDR3 is CASAGLATETQYF.

For this clone: The missing CDR3 end, 3 residues past where the read stops, is filled in from the germline J gene. V is TRBV4-1 and J is TRBJ2-3; 9 bases align to TRBD2. CDR3 length equals 17 residues. The germline V gene has CDR1 MGHRA and CDR2 YSYEKL. The V segment lost 0 bases and the J segment 5 bases; nucleotides outside the gene matches: 9. CDR3 DNA (partial): TGCGCCAGCAGCCAAGACGCCGCGGGAGGGCTTTTAGATACG. This sequence encodes CASSQDAAGGLLDT. The whole CDR3 reads CASSQDAAGGLLDTQYF.

On this clone itself: The CDR3 goes on 3 residues after the read ends, and that part is filled in from the germline J gene. The rearrangement uses TRBV2 and TRBJ1-4; TRBD1 matches 11 bases. V was pared by 1 base and J by 10 bases, with 5 bases of the junction left unmatched. There are 15 residues in the CDR3. CDR1 is SNHLY and CDR2 is FYNNEI in the germline V gene. The sequenced part of the CDR3 DNA is TGTGCCAGCAGTGAAGAGGGACAGGGGGGGAGAAAA. As protein: CASSEEGQGGRK. The CDR3 reads in full as CASSEEGQGGRKLFF.

On this clone: The read ends 3 residues before the CDR3 terminus; that terminus is restored from the germline J gene. The rearrangement links TRBV19 to TRBJ2-4, with D unclear. CDR1 is LNHDA, CDR2 SQIVND, per germline (reference sequence). The CDR3 loop spans 14 amino acids. The chain's CDR3 is CASSIDHRPYGQYF. Incomplete CDR3 DNA: TGTGCCAGTAGTATAGATCACAGACCTTATGGT.

Points on this clone: The read finishes 3 residues shy of the CDR3 end, and the germline J gene is used to complete it. The chain carries TRBV20-1 and TRBJ2-1; 11 nucleotides match TRBD2. The CDR3 runs to 14 residues. J was trimmed by 7 bases and V by 6 bases; bases with no gene match: 8. The germline gives CDR1 DFQATT, CDR2 SNEGSKA (reference sequence). The sequenced CDR3 bases are TGCAGTGCATGGACTAGCGGGCACTTAAATGAG. Its translation is CSAWTSGHLNE. Given in full, the CDR3 is CSAWTSGHLNEQFF.

CDR3 residues: CASSLLQSLNTGELFF. The DNA read from the CDR3 is TGCGCCAGCAGCTTGTTGCAGAGTTTGAACACCGGGGAG. The chain carries TRBV5-1 and TRBJ2-2; D is unresolved. The read terminates 3 residues ahead of where the CDR3 ends, so the germline J gene completes it. CDR3 length: 16 amino acids. Between the trimmed V and J ends, which lost 1 base and 1 base, there was a span of 11 bases. The germline V gene encodes CDR1 SGHRS and CDR2 YFSETQ.

This clone is identified as medium-sized from frequency. The CDR3 end lies 3 residues beyond the end of the read and is filled in from the germline J gene. The V and J genes are TRBV7-2 and TRBJ2-3, with D tentatively TRBD1 (5 bases). V shed 3 bases and J shed 2 bases, with 9 bases lying between them. The CDR3 totals 14 residues. Germline V gene data show CDR1 as SGHTA and CDR2 as FQGNSA. Partial CDR3 DNA: TGTGCCAGCAGCTTTGGACACTACACAGATACG. Residues: CASSFGHYTDT. The entire CDR3 is CASSFGHYTDTQYF.

As regards this clone: The CDR3 extends 3 residues past the end of the read, so its final part is completed from the germline J gene. The chain employs TRBV7-6 and TRBJ2-4; D not resolved. Trimming took off 1 base at V and 0 bases at J, with 7 bases between the two ends. The CDR3 sequence is 15 residues long. Germline V gene data show CDR1 as SGHVS and CDR2 as FNYEAQ. The DNA read from the CDR3 is TGTGCCAGCAGCTTAGGCGCGTTAGCCAAAAACATT. Residues: CASSLGALAKNI. The whole CDR3 protein is CASSLGALAKNIQYF.

As concerns this clone: Read sequence stops 3 residues before the CDR3 end, and the germline J gene provides the missing end. J is TRBJ1-2 and V is TRBV19; the D is unclear. The V gene's germline CDR1 is LNHDA and CDR2 SQIVND (reference sequence). The CDR3 covers 16 residues. CDR3 bases read: TGTGCCAGTAGTATATTCCGACTAGCGGGAATCAATGAC. Translation: CASSIFRLAGIND. The whole CDR3 protein is CASSIFRLAGINDYTF.

Points on this clone: With the read ending 3 residues before the CDR3 end, the germline J gene is used to fill in that end. At the DNA level, this CDR3 is encoded by other sequences in the same sample as well. The V call is TRBV18, the J call TRBJ2-1, with TRBD2 matching over 9 bases. Germline trimming cut 6 bases from V and 2 bases from J; bases unmatched to any gene: 11. The length of the CDR3 is 17 residues. Germline V lookup: CDR1 KGHSH, CDR2 LQKENI. Incomplete CDR3 DNA: TGTGCCAGCTCCCCCCCCGCGACTAGCGGACCCTACAATGAG. The encoded protein is CASSPPATSGPYNE. The complete CDR3 sequence is CASSPPATSGPYNEQFF. The entire variable domain, with the rest obtained from reference TRBV18 and TRBJ2-1, is as follows: NAGVMQNPRHLVRRRGQEARLRCSPMKGHSHVYWYRQLPEEGLKFMVYLQKENIIDESGMPKERFSAEFPKEGPSILRIQQVVRGDSAAYFCASSPPATSGPYNEQFFGPGTRLTVL.

Comments on this clone: The CDR3 end lies 3 residues beyond the end of the read and is filled in from the germline J gene. The V gene is TRBV19, the J gene TRBJ2-4; the match to TRBD1 covers 9 bases. The CDR3 has 13 amino acids. Germline V gene lookup returns CDR1 LNHDA and CDR2 SQIVND (reference sequence). CDR3 in amino acids: CASSRGQGNGQYF. The sequenced part of the CDR3 DNA is TGTGCCAGTAGCCGGGGACAGGGAAACGGT. The entire variable domain, with the rest obtained from reference TRBV19 and TRBJ2-4, is as follows: DGGITQSPKYLFRKEGQNVTLSCEQNLNHDAMYWYRQDPGQGLRLIYYSQIVNDFQKGDIAEGYSVSREKKESFPLTVTSAQKNPTAFYLCASSRGQGNGQYFGAGTRLSVL.

Note on this clone: Read coverage stops 3 residues before the CDR3 terminus; the germline J gene supplies the remainder. The V call is TRBV18, the J call TRBJ2-3; no reliable D call. V was shortened by 8 bases and J by 5 bases, with 14 bases between the two germline ends. CDR1 and CDR2 (germline): KGHSH, LQKENI. The CDR3 covers 13 residues. CDR3 residues: CASTHDAQDTQYF. CDR3 DNA (partial): TGTGCCAGCACTCACGATGCCCAAGATACG.

As regards this clone: The read comes to an end 3 residues before the CDR3 does, leaving the germline J gene to fill in the end. V is TRBV5-4 and J is TRBJ2-5; D possibly corresponds to TRBD1 (6 bases). Germline CDR1 is SGHNT and CDR2 is YYREEE (reference sequence). The CDR3 loop spans 13 amino acids. The V end lost 2 bases, the J end lost 5 bases, and 10 bases lay between the germline ends. CDR3 bases read: TGTGCCAGCAGCTTACAGGGCGGGGAGACC. It yields the protein CASSLQGGET. From start to end, the CDR3 is CASSLQGGETQYF.

With regard to this clone: The read is 3 residues too short to cover the CDR3 end, so that end is filled in from the germline J gene. The rearrangement uses TRBV7-2 and TRBJ2-7; 7 nucleotides line up with TRBD2. Per the germline V gene, CDR1 is SGHTA and CDR2 is FQGNSA. Trimming cost V 6 bases and J 5 bases; bases outside gene matches: 10. This CDR3 region has 14 residues. CDR3: CASRLGGGINEQYF. CDR3 DNA (partial): TGTGCCAGCAGGCTAGGCGGGGGTATCAACGAG.

CDR3 sequence: CASTSAGSSNQPQHF. The sequenced CDR3 bases are TGTGCCAGTACCTCGGCAGGTTCTAGCAATCAGCCC. The chain has TRBV19 and TRBJ1-5; D unclear. The read finishes 3 residues shy of the CDR3 end, and the germline J gene is used to complete it. Trimming cost V 7 bases and J 0 bases, with 13 bases left between them. Looked up from germline, CDR1 is LNHDA and CDR2 is SQIVND (reference sequence). The CDR3 contains 15 residues.

A remark on this clone: The sequence runs out 3 residues before the end of the CDR3; the remainder is reconstructed from the germline J gene. The gene calls are TRBV9 and TRBJ2-3, with TRBD1 as a possible D gene (5 bases). V lost 3 bases to trimming and J lost 7 bases, with 21 bases between them. The CDR3 is made up of 16 amino acids. Germline CDR1 and CDR2: SGDLS and YYNGEE. The chain's CDR3 is CASSEVSGQGRNTQYF. The sequenced part of the CDR3 DNA is TGTGCCAGCAGCGAAGTCTCGGGCCAGGGAAGAAATACG.

CDR3 DNA (partial): TGTGCCAGCCCCTCGCTGCGGACAGGGTACACAGATACG. Its translation: CASPSLRTGYTDT. The complete CDR3 reads CASPSLRTGYTDTQYF. The chain uses TRBV18 and TRBJ2-3; 8 nucleotides align to TRBD1. Sequencing ends 3 residues short of the CDR3 end; the germline J gene provides the rest. There are 16 residues in the CDR3. J lost 2 bases, V lost 8 bases, and 12 bases had no gene match. Germline-derived CDR1 and CDR2 are KGHSH and LQKENI.

Points on this clone: The CDR3 end falls 3 residues outside the read, so it is completed with the germline J gene. The chain employs TRBV11-3 and TRBJ1-1; D uncertain. Germline lookup yields CDR1 SGHNT and CDR2 YENEEA. The V end was cut by 2 bases, the J end by 5 bases, with 12 bases between. The CDR3 is 14 amino acids. The part of the CDR3 DNA that was read is TGTGCCAGCAGCTTAAAGCCACCATGGACTGAA. This sequence encodes CASSLKPPWTE. The CDR3 reads in full as CASSLKPPWTEAFF.